The table lists the clone carrying this T cell receptor beta chain with a few counts. The germline CDR1 and CDR2 sequences are SEHNR and FQNEAQ (reference sequence). The CDR3 length is 14 residues. V was trimmed by 5 bases and J by 0 bases, leaving 11 bases between them. In the original workflow: Amplification of reference gene primers provided the estimated nucleated cell counts. This table comes from immunoSEQ multiplex PCR, and its TCRdb copy is limited to in-frame clones, with some not included. V and J calls and clone size are copied from that table; D and trimming were computed from the DNA. The sample holds about 99,000 clones, around 83% seen once. This sample is part of a study of blood T cell repertoires in COVID-19. Study as a whole: COVID-19 samples, acute and convalescent, were from the United States, Italy and Spain.

The sequence was collected from a man between 65 and 85 years old with active or convalescent COVID-19. The source material was peripheral blood. J is TRBJ2-7 and V is TRBV7-9, with D perhaps TRBD2 (5 bases). CDR3 region: CASSLLEGSYEQYF. In DNA form, the CDR3 reads TGTGCCAGCAGCCTACTCGAGGGCTCCTACGAGCAGTACTTC.